The next 32 T cell receptor beta chains were all read from a single sample in a study of blood T cell repertoires in COVID-19. Profiled with immunoSEQ multiplex PCR; TCRdb holds only in-frame clones, not every one. The top ten hold approximately 6% of the sample, which has 250,000 to 300,000 clones, around 80% seen once. The sequenced material came from peripheral blood. These receptors came from an elderly man with acute or convalescent COVID-19.

The chain joins TRBV5-1 to TRBJ1-3; 7 positions agree with TRBD1. V shed 2 bases and J 2 bases; nucleotides not matched to a gene: 4. CDR3 size: 15 residues. Germline values: CDR1 SGHRS, CDR2 YFSETQ. The CDR3 coding sequence is TGCGCCAGCAGCTTCACAGGGGAACCTGGAAACACCATATATTTT. This sequence encodes CASSFTGEPGNTIYF.

This chain links TRBV9 with TRBJ2-3; the D gene is possibly TRBD2 (7 bases). Germline values: CDR1 SGDLS, CDR2 YYNGEE. V lost 0 bases and J lost 0, with 14 bases in between. The CDR3 is 17 amino acids. The CDR3 loop reads CASSVVGGLSSTDTQYF. The CDR3 bases are TGTGCCAGCAGCGTAGTAGGGGGACTAAGCAGCACAGATACGCAGTATTTT.

In regard to this clone: Other DNA sequences from this sample encode an identical CDR3 as well. The chain couples TRBV20-1 to TRBJ2-5; D unclear. The CDR3 covers 10 residues. Per germline, CDR1 DFQATT and CDR2 SNEGSKA (reference sequence). The V end was cut by 6 bases, the J end by 2 bases, with 4 bases between. The CDR3 nucleotides are TGCAGTGCGTCGCAAGAGACCCAGTACTTC. Amino acid sequence: CSASQETQYF.

The chain couples TRBV6-6 to TRBJ2-7, with 12 nucleotides matching TRBD2. This CDR3 is built from 16 residues. Trimming removed 6 bases from V and 3 bases from J; junction bases left unmatched: 9. Germline values: CDR1 MNHNY, CDR2 SVGAGI (reference sequence). Here the CDR3 reads CASSRGLAGNLYEQYF. In nucleotides, the CDR3 is TGTGCCAGCAGCCGGGGACTAGCGGGTAATCTCTACGAGCAGTACTTC.

The V call is TRBV7-9, the J call TRBJ1-6; possible D gene TRBD1, 6 bases. Germline V gives CDR1 SEHNR, CDR2 FQNEAQ (reference sequence). The length of the CDR3 is 15 residues. V lost 2 bases and J lost 7, with 12 bases in between. CDR3 sequence (DNA): TGTGCCAGCAGCTTATTAGACAGGATGAATTCACCCCTCCACTTT. This gives the protein CASSLLDRMNSPLHF.

V gene TRBV18 combines with J gene TRBJ2-3; D is unresolved. CDR3 length equals 16 residues. With 2 bases removed from V and 3 bases from J, the gap between germline ends came to 15 bases. Per germline, CDR1 KGHSH and CDR2 LQKENI. DNA of the CDR3: TGTGCCAGCTCACCAGAGGTGGCAAAAACGACAGATACGCAGTATTTT. This codes for CASSPEVAKTTDTQYF.

The sample holds many counts of this clone. This chain uses TRBV29-1 with TRBJ2-5; D possibly corresponds to TRBD2 (5 bases). Germline-derived CDR1 and CDR2 are SQVTM and ANQGSEA. The CDR3 runs to 14 residues. Trimming cost V 6 bases and J 2 bases, with 16 bases left between them. The CDR3 here is CSVLLWTVQETQYF. CDR3 nucleotides: TGCAGCGTACTCCTCTGGACTGTTCAAGAGACCCAGTACTTC.

This chain uses TRBV7-2 with TRBJ1-1, with 10 bases aligning to TRBD1. J gave up 4 bases and V 4 bases, and 3 bases lay outside the gene matches. The germline V gene encodes CDR1 SGHTA and CDR2 FQGNSA. This CDR3 spans 14 amino acids. In DNA form, the CDR3 reads TGTGCCAGCAGCTCCTGGACAGGGGGCACTGAAGCTTTCTTT. It is translated as CASSSWTGGTEAFF. Looking up the rest from reference TRBV7-2 and TRBJ1-1 gives the full variable domain: GAGVSQSPSNKVTEKGKDVELRCDPISGHTALYWYRQSLGQGLEFLIYFQGNSAPDKSGLPSDRFSAERTGGSVSTLTIQRTQQEDSAVYLCASSSWTGGTEAFFGQGTRLTVV.

The chain couples TRBV2 to TRBJ1-5; D not resolved. The CDR3 contains 14 residues. Between the trimmed V and J ends, which lost 6 bases and 7 bases, there was a span of 16 bases. Germline CDR1 SNHLY, CDR2 FYNNEI. CDR3 loop: CASRGWAGLQPQHF. In nucleotides, the CDR3 is TGTGCCAGCAGGGGGTGGGCAGGACTCCAGCCCCAGCATTTT.

The table lists this clone with a few counts. The chain joins TRBV7-6 to TRBJ2-7, with D uncertain. Germline V gene lookup returns CDR1 SGHVS and CDR2 FNYEAQ. Trimming left V 1 base short and J 4 bases short, with 8 bases between. The CDR3 spans 13 residues. The CDR3 region is CASSLGPRYEQYF. The DNA of the CDR3 is TGTGCCAGCAGCTTAGGACCTAGGTACGAGCAGTACTTC.

V gene TRBV24-1 combines with J gene TRBJ1-1; 7 bases fit TRBD1. Germline V lookup: CDR1 KGHDR, CDR2 SFDVKD. This CDR3 is 14 amino acids long. The V and J ends lost 5 bases and 1 base, in that order; junction bases with no gene match: 3. The CDR3 here is CATSAGTANTEAFF. CDR3 DNA sequence: TGTGCCACCAGTGCCGGGACAGCGAACACTGAAGCTTTCTTT.

This chain connects TRBV20-1 to TRBJ2-7; possible D gene TRBD1, 5 bases. In germline, CDR1 is DFQATT, CDR2 SNEGSKA (reference sequence). This CDR3 is built from 13 residues. V was pared by 3 bases and J by 3 bases, with 12 bases between. DNA for the CDR3: TGCAGTGCTAGTAGGGCAGGGATCTACGAGCAGTACTTC. Translating gives CSASRAGIYEQYF.

This rearrangement joins TRBV7-3 to TRBJ1-1; D possibly corresponds to TRBD1 (6 bases). The CDR3 sequence is 13 residues long. Trimming stripped 3 bases from V and 3 bases from J, with 8 bases between. CDR1 is SGHTA and CDR2 is FQGTGA in the germline V gene. The CDR3 DNA sequence: TGTGCCAGCAGCTTCGGACAGCACACTGAAGCTTTCTTT. Amino acid sequence: CASSFGQHTEAFF.

The chain uses TRBV25-1 and TRBJ1-4; 7 bases fit TRBD1. The J segment lost 7 bases and the V segment lost 5 bases, leaving 10 bases of the junction unmatched. CDR1 and CDR2 from the germline V gene are MGHDK and SYGVNS. The CDR3 consists of 15 residues. CDR3 amino acids: CASSLSGGVLEKLFF. The DNA for the CDR3 is TGTGCCAGCAGTCTCTCAGGGGGAGTCCTTGAAAAACTGTTTTTT.

The sample holds many counts of this clone. This chain uses TRBV5-1 with TRBJ2-7; 10 bases are shared with TRBD2. J was trimmed by 0 bases and V by 5 bases; bases with no gene match: 2. Per germline, CDR1 SGHRS and CDR2 YFSETQ. The CDR3 loop spans 14 amino acids. The CDR3 nucleotides read TGCGCCAGCAGGACTAGCGGGCGCTCCTACGAGCAGTACTTC. Protein: CASRTSGRSYEQYF. Supplemented by reference TRBV5-1 and TRBJ2-7, the full variable domain reads KAGVTQTPRYLIKTRGQQVTLSCSPISGHRSVSWYQQTPGQGLQFLFEYFSETQRNKGNFPGRFSGRQFSNSRSEMNVSTLELGDSALYLCASRTSGRSYEQYFGPGTRLTVT.

The V gene is TRBV28, the J gene TRBJ1-2; a possible D gene is TRBD1 (5 bases). Germline assignment: CDR1 MDHEN and CDR2 SYDVKM. The V and J ends lost 6 bases and 0 bases respectively, with 23 bases between them. The CDR3 is 18 amino acids. This CDR3 is CASSPGGGLGVANYGYTF. In nucleotides, the CDR3 is TGTGCCAGCAGCCCCGGGGGGGGGTTGGGAGTTGCTAACTATGGCTACACCTTC.

The J gene is TRBJ1-2, the V gene TRBV7-2; D may be TRBD1 (6 bases). The germline CDR1 and CDR2 sequences are SGHTA and FQGNSA. The CDR3 loop spans 14 amino acids. V gave up 5 bases and J gave up 2 bases, with 12 bases separating them. CDR3 sequence: CASSLWDTNYGYTF. CDR3 coding DNA: TGTGCCAGCAGCCTATGGGACACAAACTATGGCTACACCTTC.

The CDR3 here is CATSRDRGFNEQFF. The CDR3 DNA reads as TGTGCCACCAGCAGAGATAGGGGGTTTAATGAGCAGTTCTTC. The gene calls are TRBV15 and TRBJ2-1; perhaps TRBD1 as D (6 bases). V dropped 0 bases and J dropped 7 bases, with 10 bases sitting between them. Germline loops: CDR1 LNHNV, CDR2 YYDKDF (reference sequence). CDR3 size: 14 residues.

This rearrangement joins TRBV6-5 to TRBJ2-7; 9 bases are shared with TRBD1. Germline CDR1 reads MNHEY; CDR2 reads SVGAGI. This CDR3 comprises 14 residues. Germline trimming cut 7 bases from V and 5 bases from J; bases unmatched to any gene: 9. The CDR3 region is CASNSGTGIDEQYF. CDR3 nucleotides: TGTGCCAGCAATTCCGGGACAGGGATCGACGAGCAGTACTTC.

V is TRBV6-5 and J is TRBJ2-7, with D unclear. The germline V gene encodes CDR1 MNHEY and CDR2 SVGAGI. V was cut by 3 bases and J by 3 bases, with 15 bases left in between. The CDR3 spans 15 residues. The CDR3 here is CASSYGLQASYEQYF. CDR3 nucleotides: TGTGCCAGCAGTTATGGGCTTCAGGCAAGCTACGAGCAGTACTTC.

The CDR3 region has the DNA TGTGCCAGCAGCCAAGCGGGACTAGCGGGGGGGGGCGAGCAGTTCTTC. Its translation is CASSQAGLAGGGEQFF. The rearrangement joins TRBV3-1 (or the pseudogene TRBV3-2) to TRBJ2-1; 16 bases are a match to TRBD2. The germline V gene has CDR1 LGHDT and CDR2 YNNKEL (reference sequence). The V segment lost 1 base and the J segment 10 bases; nucleotides outside the gene matches: 4. This CDR3 comprises 16 residues.

This rearrangement joins TRBV2 to TRBJ1-6; 10 positions match TRBD1. In germline, CDR1 is SNHLY, CDR2 FYNNEI. CDR3 length: 15 amino acids. V was clipped by 6 bases and J by 6 bases; unmatched bases: 5. CDR3 nucleotide sequence: TGTGCCAGCAGCAGGGACAGGGGCAGTAATTCACCCCTCCACTTT. Residues: CASSRDRGSNSPLHF.

The sample holds a few counts of this clone. Other DNA sequences in the same sample also yield this CDR3. The chain has TRBV7-9 and TRBJ1-4; D is unresolved. The CDR3 runs to 15 residues. Trimming stripped 4 bases from V and 0 bases from J, with 9 bases between. Germline V lookup: CDR1 SEHNR, CDR2 FQNEAQ (reference sequence). CDR3 nucleotides: TGTGCCAGCAGCTGGCAGGAGGCAACTAATGAAAAACTGTTTTTT. Amino acids: CASSWQEATNEKLFF.

Concerning this clone: The same CDR3 also results from other DNA sequences found in this sample. The genes are TRBV28 and TRBJ2-1, with D possibly being TRBD1 (5 bases). The CDR3 sequence is 13 residues long. V was pared by 3 bases and J by 6 bases, with 9 bases between. Germline loops: CDR1 MDHEN, CDR2 SYDVKM. CDR3 region: CASSLSRANEQFF. The CDR3 DNA reads TGTGCCAGCAGTTTGTCCAGGGCCAATGAGCAGTTCTTC.

The CDR3 DNA follows: TGTGCCAGCACTGGGGACAACCTCTCCTACAATGAGCAGTTCTTC. Translated: CASTGDNLSYNEQFF. The rearrangement joins TRBV28 to TRBJ2-1, with D maybe TRBD1 (6 bases). Trimming removed 7 bases from V and 0 bases from J, with 13 bases in between. This CDR3 is built from 15 residues. From germline, CDR1 is MDHEN and CDR2 SYDVKM.

The V call is TRBV5-1, the J call TRBJ2-7; D is perhaps TRBD2 (5 bases). CDR3 length: 15 residues. V lost 4 bases, J lost 2 bases, and 16 bases lay in between. The germline gives CDR1 SGHRS, CDR2 YFSETQ. The CDR3 loop reads CASSPTGLEAYEQYF. DNA of the CDR3: TGCGCCAGCAGCCCTACGGGCCTGGAGGCCTACGAGCAGTACTTC.

A word on this clone: At one end, the junction sequence differs from germline, possibly due to a read error. This chain uses TRBV4-1 with TRBJ2-3, with TRBD2 matching over 7 bases. Germline-derived CDR1 and CDR2 are MGHRA and YSYEKL. This CDR3 contains 18 residues. CDR3 sequence reads: CASSQGGSSGAAAETQYF. The CDR3 DNA is TGCGCCAGCAGCCAAGGAGGAAGCAGCGGGGCCGCTGCAGAGACGCAGTATTTT.

The chain couples TRBV3-1 (or the pseudogene TRBV3-2) to TRBJ2-1, with TRBD1 matching 9 bases. The CDR3 length is 15 residues. Per the germline V gene, CDR1 is LGHDT and CDR2 is YNNKEL (reference sequence). V shed 4 bases and J 7 bases; nucleotides not matched to a gene: 8. DNA for the CDR3: TGTGCCAGCAGCCTAGGGACAGGGCAGGAAAATGAGCAGTTCTTC. It specifies CASSLGTGQENEQFF.

The genes are TRBV28 and TRBJ1-5, with a possible D match to TRBD1 (5 bases). V shed 2 bases and J shed 5 bases, with 19 bases lying between them. Germline loops: CDR1 MDHEN, CDR2 SYDVKM. This CDR3 contains 17 residues. This chain's CDR3 is CASSLGSIQGDHQPQHF. In DNA form, the CDR3 reads TGTGCCAGCAGTTTAGGGTCGATCCAGGGTGATCATCAGCCCCAGCATTTT.

In DNA, the CDR3 is TGCAGCGTTGTCAGGGGGCAAGGCTATGGCTACACCTTC. As protein: CSVVRGQGYGYTF. J is TRBJ1-2 and V is TRBV29-1; 8 bases are shared with TRBD1. Germline V CDR1 and CDR2: SQVTM, ANQGSEA. The CDR3 sequence is 13 residues long. After removal of 4 bases from V and 4 bases from J, the junction contained 5 bases not matched to a gene.

This clone was detected only a few times. The chain has TRBV7-2 and TRBJ2-5; 9 bases fit TRBD1. The trim removed 2 bases at V and 7 bases at J, leaving 5 bases unmatched. The germline gives CDR1 SGHTA, CDR2 FQGNSA. The CDR3 contains 14 residues. The CDR3: CASSLKGQGGTQYF. The CDR3 DNA reads TGTGCCAGCAGCTTAAAGGGACAGGGAGGGACCCAGTACTTC.

V is TRBV18 and J is TRBJ2-1; D unclear. Trimming took 0 bases from V and 7 from J, leaving 13 bases between them. Germline lookup yields CDR1 KGHSH and CDR2 LQKENI. The length of the CDR3 is 15 residues. This CDR3 reads CASSPPADPRNEQFF. Written as DNA, the CDR3 is TGTGCCAGCTCACCACCGGCCGACCCGAGGAATGAGCAGTTCTTC.